This entry is about one TCR beta chain. The antigen is not known. There are 17 residues in the CDR3. Germline assignment: CDR1 SGHDT and CDR2 YYEEEE. Trimming cost V 4 bases and J 3 bases, with 17 bases left between them. These data come from a study of T cell responses to AZD1222 COVID-19 vaccine. Study-wide context: The analysis combined second doses at about 4 or about 12 weeks. Study results and caveats: There were vaccine-associated CD4 TCRs across spike, dominant at 160-218 and 743-854. In the spike-specific TCR repertoire, nearly half reportedly target unmutated variant regions. It was only after the peak T cell response that any repertoires were sampled.

Generated by immunoSEQ multiplex PCR, the TCRdb table keeps only in-frame clones and is missing some. Found here are around 260,000 clones, 85% to 95% of them singletons; the top ten hold less than 0.6%. The rearrangement links TRBV5-6 to TRBJ1-6, with TRBD1 as a possible D gene (6 bases). The receptor was derived from an adult in good health. The specimen comprised peripheral blood, sampled on day 0 of AZD1222 vaccination. The CDR3 DNA follows: TGTGCCAGCAGCGTTATGACAGGAGACGACTATAATTCACCCCTCCACTTT. Translation: CASSVMTGDDYNSPLHF.